One sample yielded the 27 T cell receptor beta chains listed below, sequenced in a study of monozygotic twins with inflammatory bowel disease. TCRdb reprocessed the 5' RACE reads and reports one entry per CDR3 protein, with no DNA. The table for this sample gives tens of thousands of distinct CDR3 sequences. The sequencing input was blood. These receptors all stem from a human donor with ulcerative colitis or Crohn's disease, or a healthy co-twin of an affected twin (not recorded which).

The rearrangement uses TRBV5-1 and TRBJ1-1. Per the germline V gene, CDR1 is SGHRS and CDR2 is YFSETQ. CDR3 length: 14 residues. The CDR3 spells CASSLWDMNTEAFF.

The V and J genes are TRBV19 and TRBJ2-2. The CDR3 is 11 residues long. Germline V gene data show CDR1 as LNHDA and CDR2 as SQIVND (reference sequence). CDR3 amino acids: CASTKTGELFF.

This chain uses TRBV11-2 with TRBJ1-1. CDR3 length equals 14 residues. Germline assignment: CDR1 SGHAT and CDR2 FQNNGV. Here the CDR3 reads CASSSPVQNTEAFF. Full variable domain (missing parts from reference TRBV11-2 and TRBJ1-1): EAGVAQSPRYKIIEKRQSVAFWCNPISGHATLYWYQQILGQGPKLLIQFQNNGVVDDSQLPKDRFSAERLKGVDSTLKIQPAKLEDSAVYLCASSSPVQNTEAFFGQGTRLTVV.

V is TRBV5-1 and J is TRBJ1-3. In germline, CDR1 is SGHRS, CDR2 YFSETQ. The CDR3 is made up of 17 amino acids. The CDR3 is CASSLNLQRASGNTIYF.

The chain couples TRBV27 to TRBJ1-2; TCRdb outputs TRBD1, but without DNA this stays unchecked. Germline V gene data show CDR1 as MNHEY and CDR2 as SMNVEV (reference sequence). CDR3 size: 15 residues. The CDR3 reads CASRGPLLLSYGYTF.

The chain has TRBV4-2 and TRBJ1-1; with no DNA, the TCRdb D assignment of TRBD1 cannot be verified. This CDR3 is built from 15 residues. The V gene's germline CDR1 is LGHNA and CDR2 YNFKEQ. CDR3 residues: CASSQQQGWDTEAFF.

The chain links TRBV9 to TRBJ2-5; TCRdb returns TRBD1, unconfirmable since there is no DNA. This CDR3 comprises 14 residues. In germline, CDR1 is SGDLS, CDR2 YYNGEE. CDR3 region: CASSVQGNRETQYF.

V gene TRBV5-6 combines with J gene TRBJ1-5. This CDR3 comprises 13 residues. CDR1 and CDR2 (germline): SGHDT, YYEEEE. CDR3 sequence reads: CASSLVTDEPQHF.

The chain links TRBV3-1 to TRBJ2-6. Germline CDR1 is LGHDT and CDR2 is YNNKEL (reference sequence). CDR3 size: 15 residues. Here the CDR3 reads CASSHNHREFNVLTF.

The chain couples TRBV18 to TRBJ2-7; the D call of TRBD1 rests on TCRdb alone, since no DNA is present to check it. The CDR3 is made up of 12 amino acids. From germline, CDR1 is KGHSH and CDR2 LQKENI. The CDR3 is CASSQGQGEQYF.

This rearrangement joins TRBV15 to TRBJ1-5; the D call from TCRdb, TRBD1, cannot be confirmed without DNA. The CDR3 has 14 amino acids. Germline V gene sequence: CDR1 LNHNV, CDR2 YYDKDF (reference sequence). The CDR3 reads CATSRDRGAHPQHF.

V is TRBV5-1 and J is TRBJ2-7; TCRdb names TRBD1, which stays unverified in the absence of DNA. Per the germline V gene, CDR1 is SGHRS and CDR2 is YFSETQ. This CDR3 region has 14 residues. The CDR3 loop is CASSFQQGTYEQYF.

The rearrangement links TRBV20-1 to TRBJ2-7. This CDR3 region has 12 residues. CDR1 and CDR2 (germline): DFQATT, SNEGSKA (reference sequence). Here the CDR3 reads CSARGGLYEQYF.

The rearrangement uses TRBV14 and TRBJ1-4; TCRdb proposes TRBD1, but this gene call is untestable without DNA. The V gene's germline CDR1 is SGHDN and CDR2 FVKESK. The CDR3 totals 14 residues. This chain's CDR3 is CASSRGHFNEKLFF.

The chain recombines TRBV7-2 with TRBJ2-1. CDR1 SGHTA and CDR2 FQGNSA come from the germline V gene. CDR3 length: 13 amino acids. This CDR3 is CASSSRSINEQFF.

J is TRBJ2-1 and V is TRBV24-1; TCRdb selects TRBD1, and the lack of DNA leaves this call unchecked. This CDR3 has 13 residues. Germline lookup yields CDR1 KGHDR and CDR2 SFDVKD. The CDR3 sequence: CATSGGGRNEQFF.

The CDR3 protein is CASSSAENNSPLHF. This sequence joins TRBV5-1 and TRBJ1-6. The length of the CDR3 is 14 residues. Germline CDR1 and CDR2: SGHRS and YFSETQ.

The CDR3 sequence: CSARRTNEAFF. V is TRBV20-1 and J is TRBJ1-1. The CDR3 spans 11 residues. CDR1 is DFQATT, CDR2 SNEGSKA, per germline (reference sequence).

The V gene is TRBV7-8, the J gene TRBJ1-3. This CDR3 is 15 amino acids long. CDR1 and CDR2 (germline): SGHVS, FQNEAQ. CDR3 residues: CASSRIINSGNTIYF.

The rearrangement joins TRBV18 to TRBJ1-4. The CDR3 runs 13 residues. Germline CDR1 reads KGHSH; CDR2 reads LQKENI. The CDR3 reads CASSPTGPEKLFF.

The rearrangement joins TRBV12-3 or TRBV12-4 to TRBJ1-2; without DNA, the TCRdb call of TRBD1 cannot be checked. CDR3 size: 13 residues. This chain's CDR3 is CASSFGGEGGYTF.

V gene TRBV12-3 or TRBV12-4 combines with J gene TRBJ2-3. The CDR3 totals 17 residues. CDR3 protein: CASSRRAVTVGTDTQYF.

The chain joins TRBV29-1 to TRBJ1-2. CDR1 SQVTM and CDR2 ANQGSEA come from the germline V gene. The length of the CDR3 is 12 residues. The CDR3 protein is CSVSTADYGYTF. Full variable domain (outside the CDR3, taken from reference TRBV29-1 and TRBJ1-2): SAVISQKPSRDICQRGTSLTIQCQVDSQVTMMFWYRQQPGQSLTLIATANQGSEATYESGFVIDKFPISRPNLTFSTLTVSNMSPEDSSIYLCSVSTADYGYTFGSGTRLTVV.

This sequence joins TRBV11-2 and TRBJ1-2. Per the germline V gene, CDR1 is SGHAT and CDR2 is FQNNGV. The CDR3 contains 13 residues. CDR3 in amino acids: CASSLDRSRSYTF.

This chain links TRBV5-1 with TRBJ2-3. Germline V gene sequence: CDR1 SGHRS, CDR2 YFSETQ. CDR3 length: 16 residues. The CDR3 region is CASSSGRSTSTDTQYF.

Here the CDR3 reads CASSFGSPGWDTEAFF. The chain employs TRBV7-9 and TRBJ1-1; the TCRdb call, TRBD1, lacks DNA for checking. Germline V gene data show CDR1 as SEHNR and CDR2 as FQNEAQ (reference sequence). This CDR3 is 16 amino acids long.

The rearrangement links TRBV27 to TRBJ1-4; TCRdb returns TRBD1, unconfirmable since there is no DNA. The CDR3 loop spans 14 amino acids. Germline assignment: CDR1 MNHEY and CDR2 SMNVEV (reference sequence). The CDR3 sequence is CASSYQGANEKLFF.